The rows below give T cell receptor beta chains drawn from one sample of a study of intratumoral heterogeneity in liver cancer. Sequencing used immunoSEQ multiplex PCR; TCRdb keeps in-frame clones, though not all of them. The repertoire includes about 20,000 clones, roughly 66% of them detected once, and about 15% sits in the top ten. The sequences come from tumor-adjacent normal tissue, collected before any cancer treatment. The receptors stem from a woman in her seventies with hepatocellular carcinoma. The CDR3 runs from the conserved cysteine through the conserved F or W. A D gene is named only where the DNA matches it firmly. Clone size is stated in some rows and not others, as once, few, many or a class when expanded.

14 | . | . | TRBJ1-5 | TRBV27 | TGTGCCAGCAGTTTAAGGGGAGGCAATCAGCCCCAGCATTTT | CASSLRGGNQPQHF
12 | . | . | TRBJ1-2 | TRBV6-6 | TGTGCCAGCAGTTACGCACAGGATGGCTACACCTTC | CASSYAQDGYTF
11 | . | . | TRBJ2-5 | TRBV20-1 | TGCAGTGTTCTACGCCAGGAGACCCAGTACTTC | CSVLRQETQYF
15 | . | . | TRBJ2-1 | TRBV27 | TGTGCCAGCACCCGAGGCGGGCTCTCCTACAATGAGCAGTTCTTC | CASTRGGLSYNEQFF
16 | . | . | TRBJ2-5 | TRBV7-6 | TGTGCCAGCAGCAAGGATGATAGCGGCCCTCAGGAGACCCAGTACTTC | CASSKDDSGPQETQYF
16 | TRBD1 | . | TRBJ1-2 | TRBV27 | TGTGCCAGCAGTTTCTTAACCGGGACAGCTAACTATGGCTACACCTTC | CASSFLTGTANYGYTF
14 | . | few | TRBJ1-5 | TRBV6-5 | TGTGCCAGCAGGAGGGACCCACAAGCGCAGCCCCAGCATTTT | CASRRDPQAQPQHF
15 | . | medium-sized | TRBJ1-6 | TRBV28 | TGTGCCAGCAGTACGGGACCCGGAAATAATTCACCCCTCCACTTT | CASSTGPGNNSPLHF
15 | . | once | TRBJ2-1 | TRBV7-3 | TGTGCCAGCAGCCCCCGGTTCGGGGCGAGCAATGAGCAGTTCTTC | CASSPRFGASNEQFF
16 | TRBD1 | . | TRBJ2-6 | TRBV25-1 | TGTGCCAGCAGTGATCAGACAGGGCTTGGGGCCAACGTCCTGACTTTC | CASSDQTGLGANVLTF
14 | TRBD2 | . | TRBJ2-1 | TRBV10-3 | TGTGCCATCAGTGGGGGGACTAGCGGGGATGAGCAGTTCTTC | CAISGGTSGDEQFF
14 | . | . | TRBJ2-5 | TRBV5-1 | TGCGCCAGCAGCCGCCCGGACAGCCAAGAGACCCAGTACTTC | CASSRPDSQETQYF
11 | . | . | TRBJ2-1 | TRBV19 | TGTGCCAGTAGTAGGGCTAATGAGCAGTTCTTC | CASSRANEQFF
12 | . | few | TRBJ1-2 | TRBV2 | TGTGCCAGCAGCGAAACCAACTATGGCTACACCTTC | CASSETNYGYTF
18 | TRBD2 | . | TRBJ2-5 | TRBV29-1 | TGCAGCGTTGAAGATCACGGACTAGCGGGTATTCACCAAGAGACCCAGTACTTC | CSVEDHGLAGIHQETQYF
14 | . | . | TRBJ1-2 | TRBV28 | TGTGCCAGCAGTTCTCGGCCTATGGGATATGGCTACACCTTC | CASSSRPMGYGYTF
14 | . | few | TRBJ2-7 | TRBV28 | TGTGCCAGCAGACAGCTGCCAGGGAGGTACGAGCAGTACTTC | CASRQLPGRYEQYF
13 | . | . | TRBJ2-2 | TRBV5-5 | TGTGCCAGCAGCCGAGGGGGAAACGGGGAGCTGTTTTTT | CASSRGGNGELFF
14 | . | . | TRBJ2-5 | TRBV24-1 | TGTGCCACCAGTGATTTGGGGGGAAAAGAGACCCAGTACTTC | CATSDLGGKETQYF
15 | TRBD2 | . | TRBJ2-7 | TRBV2 | TGTGCCAGCAGTGAAAGTAATAGCGGGGGGCCGGGGCAGTACTTC | CASSESNSGGPGQYF
13 | . | . | TRBJ2-5 | TRBV6-5 | TGTGCCAGCAGCCGGGGACCACAAGAGACCCAGTACTTC | CASSRGPQETQYF
15 | . | . | TRBJ1-6 | TRBV4-2 | TGTGCCAGCAGCCAAGTAGGGGGAGCGTATTCACCCCTCCACTTT | CASSQVGGAYSPLHF
14 | . | . | TRBJ1-3 | TRBV19 | TGTGCCAGTAGTTCGGACAACTCTGGAAACACCATATATTTT | CASSSDNSGNTIYF
11 | . | medium-sized | TRBJ2-1 | TRBV2 | TGTGCCAGCAGAGTCCTCAATGAGCAGTTCTTC | CASRVLNEQFF
14 | . | few | TRBJ1-5 | TRBV28 | TGTGCCAGCAGTTTAATGAAGGGCAATCAGCCCCAGCATTTT | CASSLMKGNQPQHF
11 | . | few | TRBJ1-2 | TRBV6-2/TRBV6-3 | TGTGCCAGCAGTTCCTCCTTTGGTCACACCTTC | CASSSSFGHTF
12 | TRBD1 | . | TRBJ2-7 | TRBV6-5 | TGTGCCACCGCACAGGGGGCCTACGAGCAGTACTTC | CATAQGAYEQYF
14 | . | few | TRBJ1-4 | TRBV7-9 | TGTGCCAGCAGCTTAAGCCCCAGGGATGAAAAACTGTTTTTT | CASSLSPRDEKLFF
13 | . | . | TRBJ2-7 | TRBV23-1 | TGCGCCAGCAGACACGACAGGTTCAACGAGCAGTACTTC | CASRHDRFNEQYF
12 | . | once | TRBJ2-1 | TRBV3-1/TRBV3-2 | TGTGCCAGCAGCTTCGGGTCGGGGGAGCAGTTCTTC | CASSFGSGEQFF
14 | TRBD1 | . | TRBJ1-5 | TRBV10-3 | TGTGCCATTTCAGGGGGCGAAGGCAATCAGCCCCAGCATTTT | CAISGGEGNQPQHF
13 | . | few | TRBJ2-7 | TRBV10-3 | TGTGCCATCGCTGGGCGTAGCTCCTACGAGCAGTACTTC | CAIAGRSSYEQYF
14 | . | . | TRBJ2-5 | TRBV15 | TGTGCCACCAGCAGAGGGGCAGGGATGGAGACCCAGTACTTC | CATSRGAGMETQYF
17 | . | . | TRBJ2-7 | TRBV19 | TGTGCCAGTAGTATAGGGGCCCGGGAGATACAACCCTACGAGCAGTACTTC | CASSIGAREIQPYEQYF
17 | TRBD2 | . | TRBJ2-1 | TRBV10-2 | TGCGCCACCGTCCCGGGACTAGCGGGACGAGAATACAATGAGCAGTTCTTC | CATVPGLAGREYNEQFF
14 | . | few | TRBJ2-6 | TRBV6-4 | TGTGCCAGCAAAGGCGGTCCCGGGGCCAACGTCCTGACTTTC | CASKGGPGANVLTF
17 | TRBD1 | large | TRBJ2-3 | TRBV27 | TGTGCCAGCAGTCTCCGTTTTGGACAGGGTAGGGCAGATACGCAGTATTTT | CASSLRFGQGRADTQYF
14 | TRBD1 | . | TRBJ2-2 | TRBV24-1 | TGTGCCACCAGTGAGGCAGGGGGTGGCGGGGAGCTGTTTTTT | CATSEAGGGGELFF
17 | . | . | TRBJ2-1 | TRBV4-1 | TGCGCCAGCAGCCAAGATCGTGCCAGAAGCTCCTACAATGAGCAGTTCTTC | CASSQDRARSSYNEQFF
19 | . | . | TRBJ2-5 | TRBV19 | TGTGCCAGTAGTATAAAGTCAATGATCGGCGGGACCTTGGTGGGGACCCAGTACTTC | CASSIKSMIGGTLVGTQYF
14 | . | . | TRBJ2-5 | TRBV6-6 | TGTGCCAGCAGTTACGATGCTAGCCTGGAGACCCAGTACTTC | CASSYDASLETQYF
14 | . | . | TRBJ2-5 | TRBV5-1 | TGCGCCAGCAGCTTGAGGGTCCTACGCGAGACCCAGTACTTC | CASSLRVLRETQYF
16 | TRBD1 | . | TRBJ1-1 | TRBV30 | TGTGCCTGGAGTAGTTGGACAGGGGGAAGGGACACTGAAGCTTTCTTT | CAWSSWTGGRDTEAFF
15 | . | . | TRBJ1-1 | TRBV5-1 | TGCGCCAGCAGCTTTGATTCCGGGCCGAACACTGAAGCTTTCTTT | CASSFDSGPNTEAFF
15 | . | few | TRBJ2-1 | TRBV5-1 | TGCGCCAGCAGCTCTGGACTAAAGGACTACAATGAGCAGTTCTTC | CASSSGLKDYNEQFF
15 | . | . | TRBJ2-1 | TRBV27 | TGTGCCAGCAGTCCTTCTATCGGCGCCTACAATGAGCAGTTCTTC | CASSPSIGAYNEQFF
16 | TRBD2 | . | TRBJ2-3 | TRBV6-1 | TGTGCCAGCAGTGGGATTCGGGGGGGAAGCACAGATACGCAGTATTTT | CASSGIRGGSTDTQYF
17 | . | . | TRBJ2-2 | TRBV7-9 | TGTGCCAGCAGGGGGGTTAGGGGTAGCTCGAACACCGGGGAGCTGTTTTTT | CASRGVRGSSNTGELFF
18 | TRBD2 | . | TRBJ2-1 | TRBV3-1/TRBV3-2 | TGTGCCAGCAGCTCAGGACTAGCGGGACTTAGCTCCTACAATGAGCAGTTCTTC | CASSSGLAGLSSYNEQFF
14 | TRBD2 | medium-sized | TRBJ2-1 | TRBV27 | TGTGCCAGCAGGGAACTAGCGGGAGTCAATGAGCAGTTCTTC | CASRELAGVNEQFF
16 | TRBD2 | medium-sized | TRBJ2-3 | TRBV5-8 | TGTGCCAGCAGCTTGGCTCTAGCGGAAAGCACAGATACGCAGTATTTT | CASSLALAESTDTQYF